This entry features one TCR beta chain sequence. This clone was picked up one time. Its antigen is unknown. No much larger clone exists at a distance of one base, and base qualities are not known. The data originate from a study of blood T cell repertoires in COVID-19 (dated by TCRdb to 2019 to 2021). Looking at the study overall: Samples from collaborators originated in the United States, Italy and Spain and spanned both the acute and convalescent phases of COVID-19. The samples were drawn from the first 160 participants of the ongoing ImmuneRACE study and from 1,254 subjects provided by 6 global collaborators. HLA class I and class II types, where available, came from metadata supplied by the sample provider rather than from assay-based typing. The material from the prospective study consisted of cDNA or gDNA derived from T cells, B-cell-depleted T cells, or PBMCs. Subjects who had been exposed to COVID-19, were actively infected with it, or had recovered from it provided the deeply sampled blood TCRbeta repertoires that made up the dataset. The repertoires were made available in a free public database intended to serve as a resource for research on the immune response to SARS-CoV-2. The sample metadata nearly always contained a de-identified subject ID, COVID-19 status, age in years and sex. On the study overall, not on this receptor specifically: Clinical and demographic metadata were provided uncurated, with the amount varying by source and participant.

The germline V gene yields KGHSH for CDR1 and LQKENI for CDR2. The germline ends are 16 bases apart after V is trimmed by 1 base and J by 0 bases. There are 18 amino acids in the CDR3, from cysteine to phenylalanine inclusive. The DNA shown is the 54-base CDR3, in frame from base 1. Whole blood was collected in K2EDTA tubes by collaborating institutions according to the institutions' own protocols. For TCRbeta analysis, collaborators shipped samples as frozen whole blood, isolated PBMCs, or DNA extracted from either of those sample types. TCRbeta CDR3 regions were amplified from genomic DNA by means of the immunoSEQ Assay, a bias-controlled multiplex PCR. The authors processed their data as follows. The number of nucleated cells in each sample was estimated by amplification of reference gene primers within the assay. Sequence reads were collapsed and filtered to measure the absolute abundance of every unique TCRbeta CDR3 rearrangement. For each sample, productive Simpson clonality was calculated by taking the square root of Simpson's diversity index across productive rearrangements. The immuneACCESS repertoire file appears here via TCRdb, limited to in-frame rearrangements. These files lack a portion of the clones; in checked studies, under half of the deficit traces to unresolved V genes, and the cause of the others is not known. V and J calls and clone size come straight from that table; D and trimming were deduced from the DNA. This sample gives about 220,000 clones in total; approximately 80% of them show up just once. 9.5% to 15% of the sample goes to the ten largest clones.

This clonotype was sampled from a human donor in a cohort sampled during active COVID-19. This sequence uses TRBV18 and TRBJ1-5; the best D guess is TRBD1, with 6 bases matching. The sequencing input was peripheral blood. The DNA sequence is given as TGTGCCAGCTCACCACGGGGGGGCGCGGGTTATAGCAATCAGCCCCAGCATTTT. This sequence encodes CASSPRGGAGYSNQPQHF.